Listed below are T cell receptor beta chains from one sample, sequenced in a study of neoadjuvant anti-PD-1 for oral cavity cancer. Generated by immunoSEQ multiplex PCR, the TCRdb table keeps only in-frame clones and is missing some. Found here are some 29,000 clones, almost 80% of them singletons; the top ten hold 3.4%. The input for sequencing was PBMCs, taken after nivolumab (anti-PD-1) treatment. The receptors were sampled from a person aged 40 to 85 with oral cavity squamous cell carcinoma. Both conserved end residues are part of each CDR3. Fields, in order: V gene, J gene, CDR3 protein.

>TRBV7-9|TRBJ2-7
CASSPRQRHSYEQYF
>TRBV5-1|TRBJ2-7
CASSLPGASYEQYF
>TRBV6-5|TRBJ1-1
CASSPSVLHAEAFF
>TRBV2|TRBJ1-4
CASSAGQTATNEKLFF
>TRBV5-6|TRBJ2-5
CASSFSGRETQYF
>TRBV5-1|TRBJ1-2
CASSTGTSYGYTF
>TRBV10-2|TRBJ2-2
CASTESGLELFF
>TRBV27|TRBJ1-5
CASSLSGGGHQPQHF
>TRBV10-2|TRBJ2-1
CASSESASGGYNEQFF
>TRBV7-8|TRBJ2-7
CASSLSRGTYEQYF
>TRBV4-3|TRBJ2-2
CASSSRDPADTGELFF
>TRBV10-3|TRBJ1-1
CATRAGAGVRDTEAFF